The rows below give T cell receptor beta chains drawn from one sample of a study of blood T cell repertoires in COVID-19. TCRdb's table, derived via immunoSEQ multiplex PCR, lists solely in-frame clones and lacks some. The sample records 250,000 or so clones, more than 65% being singletons. What was sequenced was PBMCs or T cells enriched from blood (not recorded which). The receptor set was obtained from a man over 45 who had recovered from COVID-19. Both conserved end residues are part of each CDR3. A D gene is named only where the DNA matches it firmly. Size is stated for part of the rows, as once, few or many counts, or as a class when the clone is expanded.

v_call	d_call	j_call	clone_size	cdr3_nt	cdr3_aa
TRBV29-1	TRBD1	TRBJ2-7	.	TGCAGCGTGGAAGGGGACAGGGGGCGAATCGAGCAGTACTTC	CSVEGDRGRIEQYF
TRBV4-2	.	TRBJ2-2	few	TGTGCCAGCAGCCAAGTTAGCTACGGCACCGGGGAGCTGTTTTTT	CASSQVSYGTGELFF
TRBV28	.	TRBJ1-3	.	TGTGCCAGTACTACAGGGCCCTCTGGAAACACCATATATTTT	CASTTGPSGNTIYF
TRBV18	TRBD1	TRBJ1-5	.	TGTGCCAGCTCAGAGCGACAGGGGGCTTTCAATCAGCCCCAGCATTTT	CASSERQGAFNQPQHF
TRBV18	.	TRBJ1-5	.	TGTGCCAGCTCACCATGGGAGGGGGAAACGATCCATCAGCCCCAGCATTTT	CASSPWEGETIHQPQHF
TRBV19	TRBD1	TRBJ1-5	few	TGTGCCAGCGCCGGGACAGCCTATAGCAATCAGCCCCAGCATTTT	CASAGTAYSNQPQHF
TRBV6-5	.	TRBJ2-2	.	TGTGCCACGGAGGGGATCACCGGGGAGCTGTTTTTT	CATEGITGELFF
TRBV30	.	TRBJ1-5	.	TGTGCCTGGAGTGGGTACTTAACTCAGCCCCAGCATTTT	CAWSGYLTQPQHF
TRBV7-2	.	TRBJ1-6	few	TGTGCCAGCAGCTCTGGGAGCTCCTATAATTCACCCCTCCACTTT	CASSSGSSYNSPLHF
TRBV4-2	.	TRBJ1-2	.	TGTGCCAGCAGCCAAGGCCCCACCCCCCCAGGGGCCTACACCTTC	CASSQGPTPPGAYTF
TRBV6-5	TRBD1	TRBJ1-2	.	TGTGCCAGCAGGCCGGGACAGGGGCCTCCAAGCTTC	CASRPGQGPPSF
TRBV27	.	TRBJ1-2	.	TGTGCCAGCAGTTTATACGGGGCTAACTATGGCTACACCTTC	CASSLYGANYGYTF
TRBV27	.	TRBJ1-4	.	TGTGCCAGCAGCATTCGGAGGCGGGAAAAACTGTTTTTT	CASSIRRREKLFF
TRBV28	.	TRBJ2-7	.	TGTGCCAGCAGTTTCCCCCCGCAGGGCCTTCCCCAATACGAGCAGTACTTC	CASSFPPQGLPQYEQYF
TRBV13	TRBD1	TRBJ2-5	.	TGTGCCAGCAGCACTGGACAGGGGGCTGCCCAGTACTTC	CASSTGQGAAQYF
TRBV29-1	TRBD2	TRBJ2-5	.	TGCAGCGTTGAAGTTATCCCCCTAGCGGGGCCAGGGGAGACCCAGTACTTC	CSVEVIPLAGPGETQYF
TRBV4-1	.	TRBJ1-6	.	TGCGCCAGCAGCCCGGGTCAGCTTGGGTCACCCCTCCACTTT	CASSPGQLGSPLHF
TRBV19	.	TRBJ1-2	.	TGTGCCAGTAGTGCCCAGACTTACTATGGCTACACCTTC	CASSAQTYYGYTF
TRBV9	TRBD2	TRBJ2-5	.	TGTGCCAGCAGCGTTTCGGCGGGGGGGGCCGGAGAGACCCAGTACTTC	CASSVSAGGAGETQYF
TRBV18	TRBD1	TRBJ2-7	few	TGTGCCAGCTCACCAGGGCGTTGGACAGGGATGAGCAACGAGCAGTACTTC	CASSPGRWTGMSNEQYF
TRBV10-1	.	TRBJ1-1	.	TGCGCCAGCAGTGAGTCGGGCAATCGGGAAGCTTTCTTT	CASSESGNREAFF
TRBV9	TRBD1	TRBJ2-3	.	TGTGCCAGCAGCGCCACAGGGGGCGCAGCAGATACGCAGTATTTT	CASSATGGAADTQYF
TRBV18	TRBD1	TRBJ1-5	.	TGTGCCAGCTCTCCCGGGACAGGGTTGGGGGATAGCAATCAGCCCCAGCATTTT	CASSPGTGLGDSNQPQHF
TRBV19	.	TRBJ1-1	.	TGTGCCAGTAGTCCGGACAGAGGGAACACTGAAGCTTTCTTT	CASSPDRGNTEAFF
TRBV15	TRBD2	TRBJ2-3	.	TGTGCCTCTGCCCCGGGAGGGGTAGGTTCAGATACGCAGTATTTT	CASAPGGVGSDTQYF
TRBV6-5	TRBD1	TRBJ1-1	.	TGTGCCACCAAGGGGGCTGGGATGAACACTGAAGCTTTCTTT	CATKGAGMNTEAFF
TRBV7-9	.	TRBJ2-7	.	TGTGCCAGCAGCTCGACTGACGAGCAGTACTTC	CASSSTDEQYF
TRBV27	.	TRBJ2-7	.	TGTGCCAGCAGTTTATCTTCTCGGGCAGGGGAGGGCGAGCAGTACTTC	CASSLSSRAGEGEQYF
TRBV11-2	.	TRBJ2-2	few	TGTGCCAGCAGCTTAGGTGACGGGTCGAACACCGGGGAGCTGTTTTTT	CASSLGDGSNTGELFF
TRBV6-6	TRBD1	TRBJ2-4	.	TGTGCCAGCAGTTACTCGGACCAGGGGGCTATTCAGTACTTC	CASSYSDQGAIQYF
TRBV7-3	TRBD2	TRBJ2-2	.	TGTGCCAGCAGCCCTGGCGGGGGGTGGGGCACCGGGGAGCTGTTTTTT	CASSPGGGWGTGELFF
TRBV29-1	TRBD1	TRBJ1-4	.	TGCAGCGTTGAAGATCGCCAGGGGGGCCCTGAAAAACTGTTTTTT	CSVEDRQGGPEKLFF
TRBV15	.	TRBJ2-2	.	TGTGCCACCAGCAGAGATGGGGCTTTCAACACCGGGGAGCTGTTTTTT	CATSRDGAFNTGELFF
TRBV5-6	TRBD2	TRBJ2-1	.	TGTGCCAGCAGTTCCCGACTAGCGGGAGGGCCCTATGAGCAGTTCTTC	CASSSRLAGGPYEQFF
TRBV6-1	TRBD2	TRBJ2-3	.	TGTGCCAGCAGTGTACAACTAGCGGGGGGCACAGATACGCAGTATTTT	CASSVQLAGGTDTQYF
TRBV19	.	TRBJ2-5	.	TGTGCCAGTAGAAACGACGGGGTAGGGACCCAGTACTTC	CASRNDGVGTQYF
TRBV19	TRBD2	TRBJ2-7	.	TGTGCCAGTAGTATTTGGGGTAGCGGGACGGGCTCCTACGAGCAGTACTTC	CASSIWGSGTGSYEQYF
TRBV27	.	TRBJ2-5	.	TGTGCCAGCAGTTTATCCGTACAGCAAGAGACCCAGTACTTC	CASSLSVQQETQYF
TRBV15	TRBD2	TRBJ2-1	.	TGTGCCACCGAGCGGGATAGCTCCTACAATGAGCAGTTCTTC	CATERDSSYNEQFF
TRBV9	TRBD1	TRBJ1-6	few	TGTGCCAGCAGCGTTGACGACAGGGTTAATTCACCCCTCCACTTT	CASSVDDRVNSPLHF
TRBV24-1	.	TRBJ2-1	.	TGTGCCACCAGTGACCCACAGGCGAAATCCTACAATGAGCAGTTCTTC	CATSDPQAKSYNEQFF
TRBV2	TRBD1	TRBJ1-1	.	TGTGCCAGCAGTGACCCGGACAGGGTGTTT	CASSDPDRVF
TRBV4-1	.	TRBJ1-2	.	TGCGCCAGCAGCCATGCTTCGGGGTTTAACTATGGCTACACCTTC	CASSHASGFNYGYTF
TRBV10-1	.	TRBJ1-3	.	TGCGCCAGCAGTGAAAATAGAGGAAACACCATATATTTT	CASSENRGNTIYF
TRBV7-9	.	TRBJ2-3	.	TGTGCCAGCAGCTCTAAATCTAGGGATACGCAGTATTTT	CASSSKSRDTQYF
TRBV9	.	TRBJ1-2	.	TGTGCCAGCAGCGTAGAAACAGGCAACTATGGCTACACCTTC	CASSVETGNYGYTF
TRBV11-2	TRBD1	TRBJ2-1	.	TGTGCCAGCAGCCTAGAAGACAGGGGCCCAGGGAAGCAGTTCTTC	CASSLEDRGPGKQFF
TRBV19	TRBD1	TRBJ1-2	.	TGTGCCAGTAGGGAGGGGGCGAGAGGCTACACCTTC	CASREGARGYTF
TRBV29-1	.	TRBJ2-1	.	TGCAGCGTTAAAAAGCTGACTAGAGGTATAAATGAGCAGTTCTTC	CSVKKLTRGINEQFF
TRBV18	.	TRBJ2-3	.	TGTGCCAGCTCACCAACCCCCCCGGGTTGGGGCACAGATACGCAGTATTTT	CASSPTPPGWGTDTQYF
TRBV5-8	TRBD1	TRBJ1-6	.	TGTGCCAGCCACGGGACAGGGCAAAATTCACCCCTCCACTTT	CASHGTGQNSPLHF
TRBV3-1/TRBV3-2	.	TRBJ2-4	.	TGTGCCAGCAGCCTGGGCAGGCTAACCAAAAACATTCAGTACTTC	CASSLGRLTKNIQYF
TRBV19	TRBD1	TRBJ1-2	few	TGTGCCAGTAGCCGAGACAGGGTTTCTAACTATGGCTACACCTTC	CASSRDRVSNYGYTF
TRBV12-3/TRBV12-4	.	TRBJ2-2	.	TGTGCCAGCACCCTAGGCATTTCCGGGGAGCTGTTTTTT	CASTLGISGELFF
TRBV11-2	.	TRBJ2-5	.	TGTGCCAGCAGCTTGCGGGACAGCCTGTACCAAGAGACCCAGTACTTC	CASSLRDSLYQETQYF
TRBV7-9	.	TRBJ2-3	.	TGTGCCAGCAGCCCTAGTCTAGGTTTAAGGGATACGCAGTATTTT	CASSPSLGLRDTQYF
TRBV19	.	TRBJ2-7	.	TGTGCCAGTAAAGTCAGGGGCGGCTACGAGCAGTACTTC	CASKVRGGYEQYF
TRBV19	TRBD1	TRBJ2-1	.	TGTGCCAGTAGTATCCCAAGGACAGGGGGCGCAAATGAGCAGTTCTTC	CASSIPRTGGANEQFF